The 10 T cell receptor beta chains below were found in one sample sequenced in a study of blood T cell repertoires in COVID-19. TCRdb keeps only in-frame clones here, not all; method: immunoSEQ multiplex PCR. The sample lists a few hundred thousand clones, more than 65% seen once, with roughly 3.1% in the top ten. Sequencing was performed on peripheral blood. The receptors come from a woman younger than 35 with acute or convalescent COVID-19.

This clone was found once. The chain is built from TRBV4-1 and TRBJ2-3; 10 bases match TRBD2. CDR1 is MGHRA and CDR2 is YSYEKL in the germline V gene. This CDR3 comprises 17 residues. After removal of 0 bases from V and 3 bases from J, the junction contained 6 bases not matched to a gene. The CDR3 region is CASSQDFLAGVTDTQYF. The CDR3 DNA sequence: TGCGCCAGCAGCCAAGATTTTCTAGCGGGAGTGACAGATACGCAGTATTTT.

This chain links TRBV28 with TRBJ1-5; D possibly corresponds to TRBD1 (5 bases). The CDR3 consists of 15 residues. V gave up 0 bases and J gave up 2 bases, with 8 bases separating them. Germline V gene lookup returns CDR1 MDHEN and CDR2 SYDVKM. CDR3 DNA: TGTGCCAGCAGTTTATGGTTAGGGGGCAATCAGCCCCAGCATTTT. Translation: CASSLWLGGNQPQHF.

This chain connects TRBV6-5 to TRBJ2-7; tentatively, D is TRBD1 (6 bases). Germline lookup yields CDR1 MNHEY and CDR2 SVGAGI. V lost 4 bases and J lost 2, with 15 bases in between. The CDR3 sequence is 15 residues long. The CDR3 bases are TGTGCCAGCAGTTTCGGGGACACACATACCTACGAGCAGTACTTC. Its translation is CASSFGDTHTYEQYF.

The chain employs TRBV5-1 and TRBJ2-6; D call uncertain. CDR3 size: 16 residues. Per germline, CDR1 SGHRS and CDR2 YFSETQ. V lost 4 bases and J 0 bases, leaving 11 bases between the germline ends. The CDR3: CASSATEISGANVLTF. The CDR3 region has the DNA TGCGCCAGCAGCGCCACAGAGATCTCTGGGGCCAACGTCCTGACTTTC.

The chain combines TRBV7-2 with TRBJ1-2, with 9 bases aligning to TRBD1. The V gene end was trimmed by 5 bases and the J gene end by 6 bases; junction bases not matched to a gene: 4. The germline gives CDR1 SGHTA, CDR2 FQGNSA. This CDR3 has 13 amino acids. The CDR3 bases are TGTGCCAGCAGCCGGACAGGGGCACATGGCTACACCTTC. It specifies CASSRTGAHGYTF.

This chain links TRBV2 with TRBJ2-4; a possible D gene is TRBD2 (5 bases). Trimming shortened V by 3 bases and J by 3 bases, and 9 bases separated the two germline ends. The germline gives CDR1 SNHLY, CDR2 FYNNEI. The CDR3 is 14 residues long. In DNA form, the CDR3 reads TGTGCCAGCAGTGAGACTACTGTCAAAAACATTCAGTACTTC. Residues: CASSETTVKNIQYF.

DNA for the CDR3: TGTGCCAGCAGTCACCGACAGAGGAGCGAGACCCAGTACTTC. Protein sequence: CASSHRQRSETQYF. The rearrangement joins TRBV27 to TRBJ2-5; D possibly corresponds to TRBD1 (5 bases). V lost 5 bases, J lost 5 bases, and 15 bases lay in between. Germline-derived CDR1 and CDR2 are MNHEY and SMNVEV (reference sequence). The CDR3 is made up of 14 amino acids.

This clone has at least ten counts. V gene TRBV11-2 combines with J gene TRBJ2-7; D remains ambiguous. V was clipped by 5 bases and J by 2 bases, with 10 bases between them. The CDR3 totals 13 residues. Germline loops: CDR1 SGHAT, CDR2 FQNNGV. The CDR3, as DNA: TGTGCCAGCAGCGAGCGAAGGACCTACGAGCAGTACTTC. Translated, it gives CASSERRTYEQYF.

The CDR3 here is CASSLAEVEGYTF. CDR3 coding DNA: TGCGCCAGCAGCTTGGCCGAAGTCGAGGGCTACACCTTC. This chain links TRBV5-1 with TRBJ1-2; D uncertain. This CDR3 region has 13 residues. The V gene lost 0 bases and the J gene lost 8 bases, with 11 bases spanning the gap. Germline V gene lookup returns CDR1 SGHRS and CDR2 YFSETQ.

This clone came up once. This chain links TRBV6-5 with TRBJ1-2, with 10 bases matching TRBD1. This CDR3 contains 13 residues. V shed 6 bases and J 7 bases; nucleotides not matched to a gene: 5. The germline V gene encodes CDR1 MNHEY and CDR2 SVGAGI. The CDR3 bases are TGTGCCAGCAGCGACAGGGGGCGCTTTGGCTACACCTTC. It codes for CASSDRGRFGYTF.